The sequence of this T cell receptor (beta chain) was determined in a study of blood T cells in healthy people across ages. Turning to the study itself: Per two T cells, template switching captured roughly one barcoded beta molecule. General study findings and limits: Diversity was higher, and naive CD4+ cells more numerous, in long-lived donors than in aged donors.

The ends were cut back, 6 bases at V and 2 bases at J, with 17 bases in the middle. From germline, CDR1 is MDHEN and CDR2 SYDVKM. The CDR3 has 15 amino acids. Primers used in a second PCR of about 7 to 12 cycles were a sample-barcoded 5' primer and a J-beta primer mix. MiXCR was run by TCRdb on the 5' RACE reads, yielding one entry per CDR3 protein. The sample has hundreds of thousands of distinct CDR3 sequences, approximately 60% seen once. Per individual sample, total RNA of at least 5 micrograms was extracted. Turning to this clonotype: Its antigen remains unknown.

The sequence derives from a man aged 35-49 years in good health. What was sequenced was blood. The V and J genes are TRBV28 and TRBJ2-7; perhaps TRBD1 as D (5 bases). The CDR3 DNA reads TGTGCCAGCAGCAGCCTGACAGTTCACCCCTACGAGCAGTACTTC. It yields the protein CASSSLTVHPYEQYF.